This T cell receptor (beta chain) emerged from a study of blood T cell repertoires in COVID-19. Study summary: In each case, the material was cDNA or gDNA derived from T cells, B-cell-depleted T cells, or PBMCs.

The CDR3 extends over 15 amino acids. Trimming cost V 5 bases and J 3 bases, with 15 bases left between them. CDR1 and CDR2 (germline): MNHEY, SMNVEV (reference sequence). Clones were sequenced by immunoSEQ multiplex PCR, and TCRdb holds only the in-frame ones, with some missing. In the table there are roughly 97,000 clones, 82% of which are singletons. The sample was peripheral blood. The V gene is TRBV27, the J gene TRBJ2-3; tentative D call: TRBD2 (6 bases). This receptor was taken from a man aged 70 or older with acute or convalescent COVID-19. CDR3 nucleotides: TGTGCCAGCAGTCTCCCTAGCGAGATGACAGATACGCAGTATTTT. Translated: CASSLPSEMTDTQYF.